The T cell receptor beta chain under discussion was sequenced for a study of control samples from healthy donors and cancer patients. This table comes from immunoSEQ multiplex PCR, and its TCRdb copy is limited to in-frame clones, with some not included. Of roughly 180,000 clones in the sample, over 85% were seen once. Germline CDR1 and CDR2: LGHDT and YNNKEL (reference sequence). The CDR3 sequence is 14 residues long. V lost 0 bases and J lost 3, with 8 bases in between. The sample was blood. This TCR came from a woman aged 55-70 years in good health. V usage is TRBV3-1 (or the pseudogene TRBV3-2) and J usage is TRBJ1-2, with D maybe TRBD1 (5 bases). The chain's CDR3 is CASSQEKGHYGYTF. The CDR3 DNA reads as TGTGCCAGCAGCCAAGAAAAGGGGCACTATGGCTACACCTTC.